Shown below are 7 T cell receptor beta chains from a single sample sequenced in a study of control samples from healthy donors and cancer patients. Assay: immunoSEQ multiplex PCR; the TCRdb copy retains only in-frame clones and omits some. The sample lists some 120,000 clones, more than 75% occurring once. Sequenced material: blood. The receptors were gathered from a man aged 60-69 years in good health.

This clone has only one observation. V usage is TRBV30 and J usage is TRBJ1-1, with D hard to call. CDR3 length: 13 amino acids. Germline lookup yields CDR1 GTSNPN and CDR2 SVGIG (reference sequence). The ends were cut back, 3 bases at V and 0 bases at J, with 8 bases in the middle. CDR3 loop: CAWRGTVNTEAFF. The CDR3 DNA is TGTGCCTGGAGGGGAACGGTGAACACTGAAGCTTTCTTT.

This clone was counted between two and nine times. The gene calls are TRBV6-2 or TRBV6-3 and TRBJ1-5, with D possibly matching TRBD1 (6 bases). Trimming shortened V by 1 base and J by 8 bases, and 12 bases separated the two germline ends. Germline CDR1 is MNHEY and CDR2 is SVGEGT. The CDR3 runs to 14 residues. This CDR3 is CASSYFRGPEPQHF. CDR3 DNA sequence: TGTGCCAGCAGTTACTTCAGGGGCCCGGAGCCCCAGCATTTT.

The gene calls are TRBV7-2 and TRBJ1-5; possible D gene TRBD1, 5 bases. V lost 1 base, J lost 7 bases, and 11 bases lay in between. The germline gives CDR1 SGHTA, CDR2 FQGNSA. The CDR3 runs 14 residues. The CDR3 DNA sequence: TGTGCCAGCAGCTTAGGTCAGGGCCAACAGCCCCAGCATTTT. It encodes CASSLGQGQQPQHF.

The chain carries TRBV4-1 and TRBJ1-1; D gene unclear. Germline CDR1 and CDR2: MGHRA and YSYEKL. V was pared by 5 bases and J by 1 base, with 8 bases between. The CDR3 length is 13 residues. The CDR3 DNA reads TGCGCCAGCAGCTATCTTGAGAACACTGAAGCTTTCTTT. Protein sequence: CASSYLENTEAFF.

This chain links TRBV3-1 (or the pseudogene TRBV3-2) with TRBJ2-1, with TRBD2 matching over 8 bases. Per germline, CDR1 LGHDT and CDR2 YNNKEL (reference sequence). Trimming cost V 4 bases and J 2 bases; bases outside gene matches: 4. This CDR3 spans 15 amino acids. The CDR3, as DNA: TGTGCCAGCAGCCGAAACGGGGGGGCCTACAATGAGCAGTTCTTC. Translated, it gives CASSRNGGAYNEQFF.

The chain has TRBV19 and TRBJ1-3, with D maybe TRBD1 (5 bases). The CDR3 is made up of 15 amino acids. Trimming pared 1 base from V and 1 base from J, leaving 8 bases between. Germline assignment: CDR1 LNHDA and CDR2 SQIVND (reference sequence). The CDR3 bases are TGTGCCAGTAGTATAGCAGGGCTATCTGGAAACACCATATATTTT. This sequence encodes CASSIAGLSGNTIYF.

This clone has a handful of counts. The rearrangement links TRBV11-1 to TRBJ1-3; the D is unclear. The V and J ends lost 4 bases and 1 base respectively, with 11 bases between them. The CDR3 runs 15 residues. The germline CDR1 and CDR2 sequences are SGHAT and FQDESV (reference sequence). The CDR3 DNA reads TGTGCCAGCAGCTCAACGTGGGGTTCTGGAAACACCATATATTTT. It encodes CASSSTWGSGNTIYF.